This T cell receptor beta chain was recorded in a study of control samples from healthy donors and cancer patients. This CDR3 comprises 14 residues. Trimming removed 4 bases at V and 0 bases at J, with 9 bases between. Germline V CDR1 and CDR2: SGDLS, YYNGEE. Here immunoSEQ multiplex PCR was the method, and the copy in TCRdb shows in-frame clones only, minus some. Among about 130,000 clones, about 95% were seen once, and the ten largest hold 12% to 15%. V is TRBV9 and J is TRBJ2-3; D call uncertain. Sequencing was done on a sample of PBMCs. The receptor was derived from a man aged 55-75 years with colorectal cancer. CDR3: CASSPQPSTDTQYF. The CDR3 nucleotides read TGTGCCAGCAGCCCTCAACCCAGCACAGATACGCAGTATTTT.